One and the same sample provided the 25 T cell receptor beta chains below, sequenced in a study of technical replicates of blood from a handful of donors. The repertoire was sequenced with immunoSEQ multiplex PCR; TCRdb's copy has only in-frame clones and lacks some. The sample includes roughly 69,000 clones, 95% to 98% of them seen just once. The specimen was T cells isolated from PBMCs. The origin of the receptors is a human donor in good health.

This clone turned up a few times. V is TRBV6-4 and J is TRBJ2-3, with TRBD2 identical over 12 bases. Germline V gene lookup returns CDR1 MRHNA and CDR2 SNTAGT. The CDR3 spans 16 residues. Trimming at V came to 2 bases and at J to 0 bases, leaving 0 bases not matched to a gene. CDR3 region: CASSDGTSGSTDTQYF. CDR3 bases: TGTGCCAGCAGTGACGGGACTAGCGGGAGCACAGATACGCAGTATTTT.

The DNA for the CDR3 is TGCGCCAGCAACGGGGGGGCGCACGGGGCCAACGTCCTGACTTTC. Translating it yields CASNGGAHGANVLTF. The rearrangement joins TRBV5-1 to TRBJ2-6; 8 bases map to TRBD2. V shed 6 bases, J shed 4 bases, and the junction held 6 bases outside the gene matches. Germline values: CDR1 SGHRS, CDR2 YFSETQ. The CDR3 totals 15 residues. Using reference TRBV5-1 and TRBJ2-6 for the parts outside the CDR3, the full variable domain is KAGVTQTPRYLIKTRGQQVTLSCSPISGHRSVSWYQQTPGQGLQFLFEYFSETQRNKGNFPGRFSGRQFSNSRSEMNVSTLELGDSALYLCASNGGAHGANVLTFGAGSRLTVL.

The DNA of the CDR3 is TGTGCCAGCAGCGTAGACAGGGCAAACTACGAGCAGTACTTC. This sequence encodes CASSVDRANYEQYF. The chain carries TRBV9 and TRBJ2-7; the D gene is possibly TRBD1 (6 bases). This CDR3 comprises 14 residues. Germline values: CDR1 SGDLS, CDR2 YYNGEE. Trimming cost V 0 bases and J 3 bases, with 10 bases left between them.

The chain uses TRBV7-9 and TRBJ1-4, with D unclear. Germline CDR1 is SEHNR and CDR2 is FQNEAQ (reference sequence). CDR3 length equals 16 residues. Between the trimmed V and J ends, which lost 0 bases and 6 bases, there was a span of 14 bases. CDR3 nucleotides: TGTGCCAGCAGCTTAGCGACCACCTCAGGATATGAAAAACTGTTTTTT. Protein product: CASSLATTSGYEKLFF.

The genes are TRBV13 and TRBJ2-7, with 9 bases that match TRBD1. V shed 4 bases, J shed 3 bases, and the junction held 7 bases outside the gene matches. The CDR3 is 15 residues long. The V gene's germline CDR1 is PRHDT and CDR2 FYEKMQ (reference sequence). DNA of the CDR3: TGTGCCAGCAGCTCTACCGGGACAGGGTTCTACGAGCAGTACTTC. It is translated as CASSSTGTGFYEQYF.

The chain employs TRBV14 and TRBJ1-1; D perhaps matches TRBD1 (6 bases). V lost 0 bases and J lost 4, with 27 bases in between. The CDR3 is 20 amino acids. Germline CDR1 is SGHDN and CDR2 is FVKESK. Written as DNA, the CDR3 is TGTGCCAGCAGCCAAGAGAGAAGTAGTAGGACAGTCAAATTAAGCACTGAAGCTTTCTTT. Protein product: CASSQERSSRTVKLSTEAFF.

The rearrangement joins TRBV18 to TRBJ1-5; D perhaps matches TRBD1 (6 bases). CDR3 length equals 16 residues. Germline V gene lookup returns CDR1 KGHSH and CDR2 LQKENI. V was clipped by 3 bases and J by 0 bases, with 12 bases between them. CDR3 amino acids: CASSPGGGNSNQPQHF. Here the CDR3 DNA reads TGTGCCAGCTCACCGGGCGGGGGCAATAGCAATCAGCCCCAGCATTTT. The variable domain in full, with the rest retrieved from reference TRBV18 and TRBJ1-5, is NAGVMQNPRHLVRRRGQEARLRCSPMKGHSHVYWYRQLPEEGLKFMVYLQKENIIDESGMPKERFSAEFPKEGPSILRIQQVVRGDSAAYFCASSPGGGNSNQPQHFGDGTRLSIL.

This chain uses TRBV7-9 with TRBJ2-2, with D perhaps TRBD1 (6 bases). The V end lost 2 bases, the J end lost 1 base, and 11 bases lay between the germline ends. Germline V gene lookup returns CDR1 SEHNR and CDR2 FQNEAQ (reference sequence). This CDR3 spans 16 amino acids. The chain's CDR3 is CASSLFGTLNTGELFF. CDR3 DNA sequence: TGTGCCAGCAGCTTATTCGGGACATTGAACACCGGGGAGCTGTTTTTT. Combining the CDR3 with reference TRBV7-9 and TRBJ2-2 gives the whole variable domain DTGVSQNPRHKITKRGQNVTFRCDPISEHNRLYWYRQTLGQGPEFLTYFQNEAQLEKSRLLSDRFSAERPKGSFSTLEIQRTEQGDSAMYLCASSLFGTLNTGELFFGEGSRLTVL.

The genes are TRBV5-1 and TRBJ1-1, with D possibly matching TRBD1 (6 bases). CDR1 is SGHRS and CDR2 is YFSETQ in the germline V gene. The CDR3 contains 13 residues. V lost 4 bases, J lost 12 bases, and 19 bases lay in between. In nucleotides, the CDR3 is TGCGCCAGCAGCCCTAGAGGGGGAGAGGGGCCTTTCTTT. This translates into CASSPRGGEGPFF.

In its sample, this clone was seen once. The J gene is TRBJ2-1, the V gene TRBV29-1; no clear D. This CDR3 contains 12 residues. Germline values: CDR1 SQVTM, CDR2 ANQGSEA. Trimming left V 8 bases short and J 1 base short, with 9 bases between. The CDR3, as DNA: TGCAGCCTGCGGTCGTCCTACAATGAGCAGTTCTTC. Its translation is CSLRSSYNEQFF.

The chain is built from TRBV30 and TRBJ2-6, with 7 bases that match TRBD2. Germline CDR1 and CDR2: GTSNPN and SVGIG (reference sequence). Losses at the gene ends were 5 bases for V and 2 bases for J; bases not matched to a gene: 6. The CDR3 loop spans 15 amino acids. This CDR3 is CAWGRGGTGANVLTF. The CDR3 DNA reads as TGTGCCTGGGGGAGGGGTGGCACTGGGGCCAACGTCCTGACTTTC.

CDR3 nucleotide sequence: TGTGCCAGCAGGGGACAGGCAGAGCCCCAGCATTTT. It is translated as CASRGQAEPQHF. This chain joins TRBV2 and TRBJ1-5, with 8 positions matching TRBD1. This CDR3 spans 12 amino acids. Germline lookup yields CDR1 SNHLY and CDR2 FYNNEI. Trimming removed 6 bases from V and 8 bases from J; junction bases left unmatched: 3.

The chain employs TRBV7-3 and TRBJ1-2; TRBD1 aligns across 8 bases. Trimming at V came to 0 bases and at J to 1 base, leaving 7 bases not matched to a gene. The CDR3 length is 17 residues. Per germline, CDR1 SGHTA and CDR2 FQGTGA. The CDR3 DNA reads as TGTGCCAGCAGCTTAACCGGGACAGGCTATCTTAACTATGGCTACACCTTC. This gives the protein CASSLTGTGYLNYGYTF.

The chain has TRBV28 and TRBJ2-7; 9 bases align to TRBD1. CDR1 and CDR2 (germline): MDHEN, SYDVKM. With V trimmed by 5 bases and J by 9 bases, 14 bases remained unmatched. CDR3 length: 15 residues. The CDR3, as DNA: TGTGCCAGCAGTCCCTCCGGGACAGGGTGGCAAGCGCAGTACTTC. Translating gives CASSPSGTGWQAQYF. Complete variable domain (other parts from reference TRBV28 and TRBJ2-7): DVKVTQSSRYLVKRTGEKVFLECVQDMDHENMFWYRQDPGLGLRLIYFSYDVKMKEKGDIPEGYSVSREKKERFSLILESASTNQTSMYLCASSPSGTGWQAQYFGPGTRLTVT.

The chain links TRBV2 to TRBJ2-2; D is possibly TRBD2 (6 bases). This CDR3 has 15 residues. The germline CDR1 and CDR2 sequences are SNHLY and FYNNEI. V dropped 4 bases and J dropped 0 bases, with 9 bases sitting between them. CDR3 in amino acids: CASSGRGPNTGELFF. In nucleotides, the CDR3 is TGTGCCAGCAGTGGGAGGGGTCCGAACACCGGGGAGCTGTTTTTT. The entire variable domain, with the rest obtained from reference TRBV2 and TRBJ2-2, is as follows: EPEVTQTPSHQVTQMGQEVILRCVPISNHLYFYWYRQILGQKVEFLVSFYNNEISEKSEIFDDQFSVERPDGSNFTLKIRSTKLEDSAMYFCASSGRGPNTGELFFGEGSRLTVL.

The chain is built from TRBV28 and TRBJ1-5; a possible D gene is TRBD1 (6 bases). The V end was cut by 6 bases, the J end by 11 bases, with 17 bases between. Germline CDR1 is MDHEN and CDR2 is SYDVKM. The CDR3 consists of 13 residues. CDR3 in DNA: TGTGCCAGCAGACCTCCCACAAAGGGGGCCCAGCATTTT. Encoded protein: CASRPPTKGAQHF. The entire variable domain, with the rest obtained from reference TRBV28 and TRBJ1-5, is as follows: DVKVTQSSRYLVKRTGEKVFLECVQDMDHENMFWYRQDPGLGLRLIYFSYDVKMKEKGDIPEGYSVSREKKERFSLILESASTNQTSMYLCASRPPTKGAQHFGDGTRLSIL.

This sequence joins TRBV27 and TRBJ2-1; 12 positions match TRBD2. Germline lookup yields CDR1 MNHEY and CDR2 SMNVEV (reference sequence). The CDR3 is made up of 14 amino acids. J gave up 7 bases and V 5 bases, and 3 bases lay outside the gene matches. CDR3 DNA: TGTGCCAGCAGTCGACTAGCGGGAGATAATGAGCAGTTCTTC. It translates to CASSRLAGDNEQFF.

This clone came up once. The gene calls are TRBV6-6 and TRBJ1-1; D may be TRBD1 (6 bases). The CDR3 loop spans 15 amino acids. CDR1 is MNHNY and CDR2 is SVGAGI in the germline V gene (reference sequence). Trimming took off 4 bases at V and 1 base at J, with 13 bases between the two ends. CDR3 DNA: TGTGCCAGCAGTTCAGCCCAGGGGACGAACACTGAAGCTTTCTTT. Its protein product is CASSSAQGTNTEAFF.

CDR3 in amino acids: CASSSLQGSSEAFF. Written as DNA, the CDR3 is TGTGCCAGTAGTAGCCTACAGGGCTCCTCCGAAGCTTTCTTT. This sequence joins TRBV19 and TRBJ1-1; TRBD1 is a possible D gene (6 bases). CDR1 and CDR2 (germline): LNHDA, SQIVND (reference sequence). The CDR3 runs to 14 residues. Trimming left V 4 bases short and J 8 bases short, with 17 bases between.

CDR3 nucleotide sequence: TGCGCCAGCAGCAAGACCGGGACAGATAACACTGAAGCTTTCTTT. Translated: CASSKTGTDNTEAFF. V usage is TRBV5-1 and J usage is TRBJ1-1; 7 positions match TRBD1. J was trimmed by 2 bases and V by 4 bases; bases with no gene match: 8. CDR1 is SGHRS, CDR2 YFSETQ, per germline. The CDR3 is 15 amino acids.

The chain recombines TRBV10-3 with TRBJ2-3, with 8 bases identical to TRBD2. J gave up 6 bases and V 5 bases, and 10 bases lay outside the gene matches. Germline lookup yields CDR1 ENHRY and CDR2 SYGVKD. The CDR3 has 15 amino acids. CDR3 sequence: CAISRAGDVIDTQYF. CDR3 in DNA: TGTGCCATCAGTAGAGCGGGAGATGTTATTGATACGCAGTATTTT.

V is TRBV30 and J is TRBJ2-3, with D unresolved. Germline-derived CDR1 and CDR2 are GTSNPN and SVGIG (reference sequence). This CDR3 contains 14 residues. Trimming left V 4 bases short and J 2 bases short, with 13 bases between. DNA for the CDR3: TGTGCCTGGAAAAAACTGAAAAACACAGATACGCAGTATTTT. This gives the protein CAWKKLKNTDTQYF.

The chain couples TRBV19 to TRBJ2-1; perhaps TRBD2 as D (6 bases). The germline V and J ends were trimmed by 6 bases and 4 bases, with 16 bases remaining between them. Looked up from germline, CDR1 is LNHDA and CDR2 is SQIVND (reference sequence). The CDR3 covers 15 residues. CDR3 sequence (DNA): TGTGCCAGTAGCTTAGAGGGAGGCCTGTACAATGAGCAGTTCTTC. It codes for CASSLEGGLYNEQFF.

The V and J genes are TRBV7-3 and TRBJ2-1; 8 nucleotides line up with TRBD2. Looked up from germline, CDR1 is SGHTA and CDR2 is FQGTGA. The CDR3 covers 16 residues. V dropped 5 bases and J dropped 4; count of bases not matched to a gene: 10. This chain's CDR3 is CASSPSGTREYNEQFF. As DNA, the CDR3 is TGTGCCAGCAGCCCCTCCGGGACTAGAGAGTACAATGAGCAGTTCTTC.

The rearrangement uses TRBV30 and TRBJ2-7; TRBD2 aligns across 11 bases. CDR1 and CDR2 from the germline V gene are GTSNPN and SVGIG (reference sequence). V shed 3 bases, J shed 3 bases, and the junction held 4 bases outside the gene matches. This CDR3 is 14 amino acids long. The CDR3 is CAWRGGTSGYEQYF. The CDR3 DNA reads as TGTGCCTGGAGGGGAGGGACTAGCGGCTACGAGCAGTACTTC.